This TCR beta chain comes out of a study of cytotoxic CD8 clonotypes in ibrutinib-treated CLL (dated by TCRdb to the early 2020s). Regarding the research as a whole: The cohort included roughly 15 treatment-naive and roughly ten relapsed/refractory patients; some 18 were IGHV unmutated. Partial responses were observed in some 24 patients and complete responses in 2; after a median follow-up of around 68 months, remission was maintained in approximately 14 patients and progression was observed in approximately 12. Response samples were obtained after a median of 12 months of treatment, with a range of about 6 to 36 months. On average, each sample had some 250,000 productive templates and tens of thousands of productive rearrangements. Of the 90 or so people in the trial, around 24 had longitudinal samples available. Cryopreserved peripheral blood mononuclear cells were obtained prior to treatment, at the time of response, and at either disease progression or sustained remission. Patients were still on ibrutinib when every remission and progressive disease sample was collected.

The research as a whole found: Sampling times were not matched between sustained-remission and progressing patients, and lymph node repertoires were not studied. Clonality rose at ibrutinib response, remained stable during sustained remission, and dropped back toward baseline at progression. Baseline clonality exceeded that of age-matched healthy donors and correlated strongly with circulating CD8+ T-cell counts. Public clonotypes were rare and either shrank or stayed stable during treatment, and the rise in clonality at ibrutinib response reflected expansion of private clonotypes.

Reading the label with the study, this specimen's time point is: around 25 months on ibrutinib. For TCR beta library preparation, around 1.8 micrograms of genomic DNA were extracted from the cryopreserved PBMCs. High-throughput TCR beta sequencing was performed on longitudinal blood samples from CLL patients receiving ibrutinib monotherapy. Patients were enrolled in a phase 2 open-label single-center ibrutinib monotherapy trial. Each clonotype received, on average, 10x coverage in deep resolution sequencing performed on a MiSeq, where the target depth lay between 1 in 1 million and 1 in 200,000 T cells. The immunoSEQ hsTCRB Kit was used to generate the TCR beta libraries. In the source study's methods: Data were analyzed with ImmunoSEQ Data Assistant and ImmunoSEQ Analyzer, with V, D and J genes assigned per IMGT definitions. Clonality, with values ranging from 0 to 1, was calculated as one minus the normalized Shannon entropy of productive rearrangement frequencies. Only overrepresented clonotypes making up at least 0.05% of the repertoire of each patient were included in the public clonotype analysis. More than ten repertoires from age-matched healthy donors, obtained from immuneACCESS, served as clonality controls. TCRdb holds this immuneACCESS table with in-frame rearrangements only. Some clones are missing; in checked studies, unresolved V genes explain under half, and the rest has no known cause. The V and J calls and clone size were taken over from that table, and D and trimming were inferred from the DNA. The sample records about 50,000 clones, approximately 82% of which are singletons. Around 21% of the sample is in the top ten clones.

The CDR3 runs 14 residues from the cysteine to the phenylalanine. The only DNA kept is the CDR3, 42 bases in frame from the first base. Trimming costs V 1 base and J 5 bases, and their ends lie 11 bases apart. Per the germline V gene (reference sequence), SEHNR is the CDR1 and FQNEAQ is the CDR2. Concerning this clone: Its cognate antigen has yet to be identified. No clone much larger than this one lies a single base away; base qualities are absent.

The source is a human donor with chronic lymphocytic leukemia. Source: PBMCs, taken after 24 months of ibrutinib treatment. The chain joins TRBV7-9 to TRBJ2-5, and possibly TRBD2, on 6 matching bases. The CDR3 protein sequence reads: CASSLEPGRETQYF. The DNA sequence is given as TGTGCCAGCAGCTTAGAACCAGGGAGGGAGACCCAGTACTTC.